This T cell receptor beta chain was obtained from a study of T cell repertoires in cytomegalovirus infection. In its sample, this clonotype was seen many times. The antigen remains unidentified. The V segment lost 4 bases and the J segment 0 bases; nucleotides outside the gene matches: 12. The CDR3 spans 18 residues. Germline lookup yields CDR1 MNHEY and CDR2 SVGEGT. One entry per CDR3 protein results from TCRdb running MiXCR on the reads. The profile shows 40,000 to 55,000 distinct CDR3 sequences, roughly 22% of them singletons. Sequenced material: CD8+ T cells from cultured PBMCs, taken from culture after CMV antigen stimulation. The rearrangement links TRBV6-2 or TRBV6-3 to TRBJ2-5, with 9 nucleotides matching TRBD2. The sequence was obtained from a human donor in good health (CMV status not recorded). Some clones in this sample may be carry-over from other donors' samples. CDR3 amino acids: CASSSAHYKREDQETQYF. Written as DNA, the CDR3 is TGTGCCAGCAGTTCAGCCCATTACAAGCGGGAGGACCAAGAGACCCAGTACTTC.